The table lists the clone carrying this T cell receptor beta chain with many counts. Its antigen remains unknown. Described time point: newly diagnosed GD, antithyroid drugs for less than 3 months. The authors made the TCR library using RNA they extracted from PBMCs. Trimming shortened V by 3 bases and J by 3 bases, and 12 bases separated the two germline ends. The CDR3 sequence is 15 residues long. These data come from a study of regulatory T cells in long-lasting Graves disease. Relying on iRepertoire HTBI primers and Arm-PCR of CDR3 regions, the team built TCR beta libraries. MiXCR, run by TCRdb on the multiplex PCR reads, gives a single entry per CDR3 protein. The sample yields around 460,000 distinct CDR3 sequences, around 15% seen once. Overall study results and limits: Less diverse TCR repertoires were seen in persistent Graves' patients than in newly diagnosed ones.

These data were likewise used in another study, on T cells in Graves' hyperthyroidism and ophthalmopathy.

The chain carries TRBV12-3 or TRBV12-4 and TRBJ1-5; the D gene is possibly TRBD1 (5 bases). The sequences come from peripheral blood mononuclear cells (PBMCs), collected at new diagnosis, from a patient treated with antithyroid drugs. This clonotype was sampled from a woman aged 45-60 years with Graves disease. The CDR3 region is CASSFGDSTNQPQHF. CDR3 bases: TGTGCCAGCAGTTTCGGTGACAGCACCAATCAGCCCCAGCATTTT.